The rows below give T cell receptor beta chains drawn from one sample of a study of T-cell reconstitution after alpha-beta-depleted transplantation in children. TCRdb passed the PCR reads through MiXCR, listing each CDR3 protein once. The data contain about a million distinct CDR3 sequences, about 30% of them singletons. The sample consisted of PBMCs, mostly from graft donor cells, taken 360 days after TCRalphabeta/CD19-depleted stem cell transplant. The receptors derive from a boy in the first two years of life who had a stem cell transplant for SCID, so the T cells may come from the graft donor. Each CDR3 is given with its conserved first and last residue. A D gene is named only where the DNA matches it firmly. Clone size is stated in some rows and not others, as once, few, many or a class when expanded.

TRBV4-2	-	TRBJ2-5	-	CASSQLGNSQQTQYF	TGTGCCAGCAGCCAGCTTGGGAACAGCCAACAGACCCAGTACTTC
TRBV28	TRBD1	TRBJ1-1	few	CASSSGTALNTEAFF	TGTGCCAGCAGTTCCGGGACAGCGTTAAACACTGAAGCTTTCTTT
TRBV7-9	-	TRBJ2-7	-	CASSRTGGGPKDEQYF	TGTGCCAGCAGCCGGACCGGAGGAGGCCCTAAGGACGAGCAGTACTTC
TRBV6-5	-	TRBJ1-5	few	CASSYGRQSNQPQHF	TGTGCCAGCAGTTACGGGCGGCAGAGCAATCAGCCCCAGCATTTT
TRBV2	-	TRBJ2-3	-	CASSEAWPPRRGTDTQYF	TGTGCCAGCAGTGAAGCTTGGCCCCCTCGGCGAGGCACAGATACGCAGTATTTT
TRBV28	TRBD1	TRBJ1-1	few	CASSSRTGMDTEAFF	TGTGCCAGCAGTTCGCGGACAGGGATGGACACTGAAGCTTTCTTT
TRBV29-1	TRBD2	TRBJ2-3	few	CSVERLAGASSTDTQYF	TGCAGCGTTGAACGACTAGCGGGGGCCTCAAGCACAGATACGCAGTATTTT
TRBV6-1	TRBD2	TRBJ2-1	-	CASGLGTSGGNSYNEQFF	TGTGCCAGCGGGCTGGGGACTAGCGGGGGTAATTCCTACAATGAGCAGTTCTTC
TRBV28	-	TRBJ1-2	-	CASSLAGPGYGYTF	TGTGCCAGCAGTCTCGCCGGGCCGGGCTATGGCTACACCTTC
TRBV7-2	-	TRBJ1-1	-	CASSFRRVNTEAFF	TGTGCCAGCAGCTTCCGACGGGTGAACACTGAAGCTTTCTTT
TRBV6-2/TRBV6-3	-	TRBJ2-5	-	CASSYRAGKMQETQYF	TGTGCCAGCAGTTACCGGGCAGGAAAGATGCAAGAGACCCAGTACTTC
TRBV18	-	TRBJ2-1	-	CASSPRRDHEQFF	TGTGCCAGCTCACCACGCAGGGATCATGAGCAGTTCTTC
TRBV10-3	TRBD2	TRBJ2-7	few	CAISARGNGEQYF	TGTGCCATCAGTGCGCGGGGGAACGGCGAGCAGTACTTC
TRBV20-1	TRBD2	TRBJ2-3	-	CSARGPSGGTDTQYF	TGCAGTGCTAGGGGACCTAGCGGGGGCACAGATACGCAGTATTTT
TRBV29-1	TRBD2	TRBJ2-1	few	CSVDGLAGGDEQFF	TGCAGCGTTGACGGACTAGCGGGGGGCGATGAGCAGTTCTTC
TRBV5-6	TRBD2	TRBJ2-2	-	CASSLAAAGRPGELFF	TGTGCCAGCAGCTTGGCCGCAGCGGGGCGCCCCGGGGAGCTGTTTTTT
TRBV13	-	TRBJ1-3	few	CASSPTLEGTIYF	TGTGCCAGCAGCCCGACTCTCGAGGGCACCATATATTTT
TRBV2	-	TRBJ1-1	-	CASSEFGGHTEAFF	TGTGCCAGCAGTGAATTTGGGGGACACACTGAAGCTTTCTTT
TRBV7-9	-	TRBJ2-1	-	CASSSGTLSYNEQFF	TGTGCCAGCAGCTCCGGGACCCTGTCCTACAATGAGCAGTTCTTC
TRBV20-1	-	TRBJ2-1	few	CSARYMKINNEQFF	TGCAGTGCTAGGTACATGAAGATTAACAATGAGCAGTTCTTC
TRBV29-1	-	TRBJ1-2	few	CSGGLLGDYGYTF	TGCAGCGGGGGACTACTGGGGGACTATGGCTACACCTTC
TRBV28	-	TRBJ2-7	once	CASTRGGPPVYEQYF	TGTGCCAGCACCCGAGGAGGGCCACCAGTCTACGAGCAGTACTTC
TRBV28	-	TRBJ2-6	-	CASGPPVAGLFSGANVLTF	TGTGCCAGCGGCCCCCCGGTGGCAGGGCTCTTCTCTGGGGCCAACGTCCTGACTTTC
TRBV6-5	TRBD1	TRBJ2-2	few	CASSYQSRTGNTGELFF	TGTGCCAGCAGTTACCAAAGCCGGACAGGGAACACCGGGGAGCTGTTTTTT
TRBV27	TRBD1	TRBJ2-7	few	CASRQDRGLSYEQYF	TGTGCCAGCAGGCAAGACAGGGGTCTCTCCTACGAGCAGTACTTC
TRBV12-3/TRBV12-4	-	TRBJ1-1	few	CASSLAQGTRGRGNTEAFF	TGTGCCAGCAGTTTAGCGCAGGGGACCAGGGGAAGAGGGAACACTGAAGCTTTCTTT
TRBV21-1	-	TRBJ1-1	once	CASSLSGQGNTEAFF	TGTGCCAGCAGCTTATCGGGACAGGGCAACACTGAAGCTTTCTTT
TRBV6-1	-	TRBJ2-1	few	CATNPDRLSYNEQFF	TGTGCCACCAACCCAGACAGATTATCCTACAATGAGCAGTTCTTC
TRBV5-1	-	TRBJ2-3	-	CASSLTGEITDTQYF	TGCGCCAGCAGCTTGACGGGGGAGATCACAGATACGCAGTATTTT
TRBV29-1	-	TRBJ2-1	many	CSTREGNLNEQFF	TGCAGCACCCGTGAGGGGAATCTCAATGAGCAGTTCTTC
TRBV5-1	TRBD1	TRBJ2-1	once	CASSYLDRGRQFF	TGCGCCAGCAGTTACTTAGACAGGGGCCGGCAGTTCTTC
TRBV11-1	-	TRBJ2-1	-	CASSPPHYDKPPYNEQFF	TGTGCCAGCAGCCCCCCACACTACGACAAACCACCCTACAATGAGCAGTTCTTC
TRBV29-1	-	TRBJ2-5	-	CSGLYRVGETQYF	TGCAGCGGATTGTACAGGGTGGGAGAGACCCAGTACTTC
TRBV6-2/TRBV6-3	-	TRBJ1-6	-	CASSFLGFGSPLHF	TGTGCCAGCAGTTTTTTGGGATTCGGTTCACCCCTCCACTTT
TRBV3-1	-	TRBJ2-1	-	CASSHLGGEQFF	TGTGCCAGCAGCCATTTAGGAGGTGAGCAGTTCTTC
TRBV7-6	TRBD2	TRBJ2-1	few	CASSRPGLAYNEQFF	TGTGCCAGCAGCCGACCGGGACTAGCCTACAATGAGCAGTTCTTC
TRBV15	-	TRBJ1-1	-	CATSPMGGGGTEAFF	TGTGCCACCAGCCCCATGGGGGGGGGAGGCACTGAAGCTTTCTTT
TRBV4-2	-	TRBJ2-2	-	CASSQEPGQHTGELFF	TGTGCCAGCAGCCAAGAACCGGGACAACACACCGGGGAGCTGTTTTTT
TRBV6-4	TRBD2	TRBJ2-2	-	CAFSLGLLAARSTGELFF	TGTGCCTTCAGTTTAGGCCTACTAGCGGCCCGGTCCACCGGGGAGCTGTTTTTT
TRBV4-1	-	TRBJ2-7	-	CASSWGHNSYEQYF	TGCGCCAGCAGCTGGGGGCACAACTCCTACGAGCAGTACTTC
TRBV10-1	-	TRBJ2-2	many	CASSERPTGELFF	TGCGCCAGCTCGGAAAGGCCCACCGGGGAGCTGTTTTTT
TRBV5-1	-	TRBJ2-7	-	CASSQMDFYEQYF	TGCGCCAGCAGCCAAATGGATTTCTACGAGCAGTACTTC
TRBV3-1	-	TRBJ1-5	-	CASSQQGGRNQPQHF	TGTGCCAGCAGCCAGCAGGGAGGTAGGAATCAGCCCCAGCATTTT
TRBV7-2	-	TRBJ2-7	-	CASSLAPVISYEQYF	TGTGCCAGCAGCTTGGCTCCTGTGATCTCCTACGAGCAGTACTTC
TRBV20-1	-	TRBJ2-7	-	CSFPDTVRPYEQYF	TGCAGTTTCCCGGATACAGTAAGGCCGTACGAGCAGTACTTC
TRBV7-2	-	TRBJ1-1	-	CASSLGWMMNTEAFF	TGTGCCAGCAGCTTAGGGTGGATGATGAACACTGAAGCTTTCTTT
TRBV6-5	TRBD1	TRBJ1-6	few	CASSYNDRGRSPLHF	TGTGCCAGCAGTTACAACGACAGGGGACGTTCACCCCTCCACTTT
TRBV15	-	TRBJ2-3	-	CATSRDLPKQGPGTDTQYF	TGTGCCACCAGCAGAGATCTCCCGAAGCAGGGCCCTGGCACAGATACGCAGTATTTT
TRBV10-2	-	TRBJ2-1	few	CASSIVQAGPGNEQFF	TGCGCCAGCAGTATCGTACAGGCAGGCCCGGGCAATGAGCAGTTCTTC
TRBV4-3	-	TRBJ2-3	-	CASCRFRAGPDTQYF	TGCGCCAGCTGCCGATTTAGGGCGGGCCCAGATACGCAGTATTTT
TRBV10-3	-	TRBJ1-4	-	CATSGTQGPREKLFF	TGTGCCACTAGCGGGACACAGGGCCCACGAGAAAAACTGTTTTTT